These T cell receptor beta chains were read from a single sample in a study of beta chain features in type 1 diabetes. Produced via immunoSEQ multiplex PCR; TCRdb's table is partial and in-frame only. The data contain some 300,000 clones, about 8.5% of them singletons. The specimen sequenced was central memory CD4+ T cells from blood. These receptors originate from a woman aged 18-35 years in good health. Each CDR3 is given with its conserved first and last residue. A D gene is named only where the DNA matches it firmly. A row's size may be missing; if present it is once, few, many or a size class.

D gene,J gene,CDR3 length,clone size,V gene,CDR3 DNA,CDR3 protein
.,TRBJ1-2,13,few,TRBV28,TGTGCCAGCAGTTTCAGGGCTAACTATGGCTACACCTTC,CASSFRANYGYTF
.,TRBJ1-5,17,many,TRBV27,TGTGCCAGCAGGCTTCGGGCCAGCCCGGATAGCAATCAGCCCCAGCATTTT,CASRLRASPDSNQPQHF
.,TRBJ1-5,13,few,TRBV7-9,TGTGCCAGCAGCTTCGACGGTAATCAGCCCCAGCATTTT,CASSFDGNQPQHF
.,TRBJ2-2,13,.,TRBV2,TGTGCCAGCAGTGAAAGGCTCACCGGGGAGCTGTTTTTT,CASSERLTGELFF
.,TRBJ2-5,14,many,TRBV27,TGTGCCAGCAGTTTATTTGGGTTCCAAGAGACCCAGTACTTC,CASSLFGFQETQYF
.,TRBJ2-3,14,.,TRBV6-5,TGTGCCAGCAGTATGGGGGGTTTCACAGATACGCAGTATTTT,CASSMGGFTDTQYF
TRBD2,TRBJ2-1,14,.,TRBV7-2,TGTGCCAGCAGAACGGGACTAGCAGTGAATGAGCAGTTCTTC,CASRTGLAVNEQFF
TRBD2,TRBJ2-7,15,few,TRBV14,TGTGCCAGCAGCCGCCCGGGGGGAGTTCTGGCCGAGCAGTACTTC,CASSRPGGVLAEQYF
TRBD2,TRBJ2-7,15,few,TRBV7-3,TGTGCCAGCAGCCGATCCTCTAGCGGGGGATACGAGCAGTACTTC,CASSRSSSGGYEQYF
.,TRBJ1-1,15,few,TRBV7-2,TGTGCCAGCAGGCCCGGACTGCAGACGAACACTGAAGCTTTCTTT,CASRPGLQTNTEAFF
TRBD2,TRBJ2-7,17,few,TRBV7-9,TGTGCCAGCAGCTCCCACCTAGTACTAGCGGGAGGTGGGGAGCAGTACTTC,CASSSHLVLAGGGEQYF
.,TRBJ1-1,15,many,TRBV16,TGTGCCAGCAGCCCCGTTTGGGCCGTCAACACTGAAGCTTTCTTT,CASSPVWAVNTEAFF
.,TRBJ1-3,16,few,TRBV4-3,TGCGCCAGCAGCCGGGACCGCACCTACTCTGGAAACACCATATATTTT,CASSRDRTYSGNTIYF
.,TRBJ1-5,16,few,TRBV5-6,TGTGCCAGCAGCTTGGCTCCCAGTGGGTGGAATCAGCCCCAGCATTTT,CASSLAPSGWNQPQHF
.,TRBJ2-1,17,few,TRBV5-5,TGTGCCAGCAGCTTGGTAACCTCCAGGTCCGGTGGCAATGAGCAGTTCTTC,CASSLVTSRSGGNEQFF
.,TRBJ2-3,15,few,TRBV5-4,TGTGCCAGCAGCTGGGACCCCCAAGGCACAGATACGCAGTATTTT,CASSWDPQGTDTQYF
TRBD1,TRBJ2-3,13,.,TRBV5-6,TGTGCCAGCAGCCCAACAGGGGGAGATACGCAGTATTTT,CASSPTGGDTQYF
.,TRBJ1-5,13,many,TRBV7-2,TGTGCCAGCAGCTACCGTAGCAATCAGCCCCAGCATTTT,CASSYRSNQPQHF
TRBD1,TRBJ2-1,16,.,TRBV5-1,TGCGCCAGCAGCTTGTTAGGGGGACAGGGGAACAATGAGCAGTTCTTC,CASSLLGGQGNNEQFF
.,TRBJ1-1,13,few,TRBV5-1,TGCGCCAGCACCTATCTAAGGGGCACTGAAGCTTTCTTT,CASTYLRGTEAFF
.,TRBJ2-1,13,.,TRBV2,TGTGCCAGCAGTCCGGAGGTGGACAATGAGCAGTTCTTC,CASSPEVDNEQFF
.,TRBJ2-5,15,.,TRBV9,TGTGCCAGCAGCCCCCACCCCGGTAGCGGCGAGACCCAGTACTTC,CASSPHPGSGETQYF
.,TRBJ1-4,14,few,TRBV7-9,TGTGCCAGCAGCTTAGGGGTGATGAGTGAAAAACTGTTTTTT,CASSLGVMSEKLFF
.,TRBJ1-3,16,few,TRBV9,TGTGCCAGCAGCGATCGGTCACGGCCCTCTGGAAACACCATATATTTT,CASSDRSRPSGNTIYF
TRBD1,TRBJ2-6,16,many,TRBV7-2,TGTGCCAGCGGGGGACAGCCTCACACTGGGGCCAACGTCCTGACTTTC,CASGGQPHTGANVLTF
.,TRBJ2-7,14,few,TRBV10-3,TGTGCCATCAGACAGACAGTTCAGACCTACGAGCAGTACTTC,CAIRQTVQTYEQYF
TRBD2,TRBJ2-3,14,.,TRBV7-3,TGTGCCAGCAGCTTAGGGGTAGCGGGAGATACGCAGTATTTT,CASSLGVAGDTQYF
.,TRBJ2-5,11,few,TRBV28,TGTGCCAGCAGGTTACAAGAGACCCAGTACTTC,CASRLQETQYF
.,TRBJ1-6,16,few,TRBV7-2,TGTGCCAGCAGCTACAGTCCCGTCTTGGGTTCCTCACCCCTCCACTTT,CASSYSPVLGSSPLHF
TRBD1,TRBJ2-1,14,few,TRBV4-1,TGCGCCAGCAGAGACAGGGGGCCTTACAATGAGCAGTTCTTC,CASRDRGPYNEQFF
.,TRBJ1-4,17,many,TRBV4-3,TGCGCCAGCAGCCAAGATAAGGTCGAAGTGACTAATGAAAAACTGTTTTTT,CASSQDKVEVTNEKLFF
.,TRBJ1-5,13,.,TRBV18,TGTGCCAGCTCACCAGGTAGGGATCAGCCCCAGCATTTT,CASSPGRDQPQHF